The 26 T cell receptor beta chains listed next were all sequenced from one sample in a study of PD-1 blockade in mismatch repair-deficient tumors. Assay used: immunoSEQ multiplex PCR; TCRdb lists only in-frame clones, some missing. The sample has around 68,000 clones; around 80% are singletons. The sequencing used peripheral blood, collected 2 weeks after starting pembrolizumab. Every receptor here comes from an adult with mismatch repair-deficient cancer.

This clone came up once. The rearrangement links TRBV11-3 to TRBJ1-4; no definite D call. Germline lookup yields CDR1 SGHNT and CDR2 YENEEA. V was cut by 1 base and J by 4 bases, with 13 bases left in between. CDR3 length: 16 amino acids. The CDR3 region has the DNA TGTGCCAGCAGCTTAGGACCGACCCCGGGTAATGAAAAACTGTTTTTT. Encoded protein: CASSLGPTPGNEKLFF.

This chain links TRBV5-1 with TRBJ2-1; D possibly matches TRBD1 or TRBD2 (6 bases each). The CDR3 is 18 amino acids. Germline V gene lookup returns CDR1 SGHRS and CDR2 YFSETQ. Between the trimmed V and J ends, which lost 0 bases and 1 base, there was a span of 17 bases. CDR3 sequence reads: CASSLGFIGGRSYNEQFF. CDR3 nucleotides: TGCGCCAGCAGCTTGGGCTTCATAGGGGGGCGGTCCTACAATGAGCAGTTCTTC.

V usage is TRBV6-5 and J usage is TRBJ1-5; D uncertain. This CDR3 region has 13 residues. V lost 0 bases and J lost 6, with 6 bases in between. CDR1 MNHEY and CDR2 SVGAGI come from the germline V gene. In DNA form, the CDR3 reads TGTGCCAGCAGTTACTCCCTAGCTCAGCCCCAGCATTTT. Translation: CASSYSLAQPQHF.

The chain joins TRBV2 to TRBJ1-2; D call uncertain. The CDR3 spans 13 residues. V lost 3 bases to trimming and J lost 7 bases, with 12 bases between them. The germline CDR1 and CDR2 sequences are SNHLY and FYNNEI. The CDR3 sequence: CASSDSTLGGYTF. CDR3 in DNA: TGTGCCAGCAGTGATTCGACTCTGGGTGGCTACACCTTC.

Only a few counts were recorded for this clone. The rearrangement links TRBV7-3 to TRBJ1-3, with D unresolved. The CDR3 totals 13 residues. V lost 5 bases and J lost 8, with 13 bases in between. Per the germline V gene, CDR1 is SGHTA and CDR2 is FQGTGA. The CDR3: CASSLIPGDTIYF. DNA of the CDR3: TGTGCCAGCAGCCTTATACCCGGGGACACCATATATTTT.

The gene calls are TRBV10-1 and TRBJ2-2; a weak D match, TRBD2 (6 bases). Trimming stripped 0 bases from V and 0 bases from J, with 8 bases between. Germline-derived CDR1 and CDR2 are WNHNN and SYGVQD (reference sequence). The CDR3 extends over 16 amino acids. The CDR3 region is CASSESTGANTGELFF. CDR3 nucleotide sequence: TGCGCCAGCAGTGAGTCGACGGGGGCGAACACCGGGGAGCTGTTTTTT.

The rearrangement links TRBV30 to TRBJ1-2, with 7 bases matching TRBD1. The V segment lost 2 bases and the J segment 6 bases; nucleotides outside the gene matches: 3. The germline V gene encodes CDR1 GTSNPN and CDR2 SVGIG (reference sequence). There are 12 residues in the CDR3. The CDR3 is CAWSRDSDGYTF. The CDR3 nucleotides are TGTGCCTGGAGTCGGGACAGTGATGGCTACACCTTC.

The J gene is TRBJ2-1, the V gene TRBV7-9; TRBD2 matches 10 bases. Germline values: CDR1 SEHNR, CDR2 FQNEAQ (reference sequence). The V gene end was trimmed by 3 bases and the J gene end by 11 bases; junction bases not matched to a gene: 7. This CDR3 comprises 14 residues. DNA for the CDR3: TGTGCCAGCAGCTTCTTAGGACTAGCGGTTCAGCAGTTCTTC. This gives the protein CASSFLGLAVQQFF.

The rearrangement uses TRBV5-1 and TRBJ2-5; 9 bases match TRBD1. CDR1 and CDR2 from the germline V gene are SGHRS and YFSETQ. Trimming removed 0 bases from V and 5 bases from J; junction bases left unmatched: 8. The CDR3 covers 16 residues. The CDR3 bases are TGCGCCAGCAGCTTGGCAGCGGGACAGGGCTCGGAGACCCAGTACTTC. Protein: CASSLAAGQGSETQYF.

The rearrangement links TRBV5-4 to TRBJ2-7; D call uncertain. Looked up from germline, CDR1 is SGHNT and CDR2 is YYREEE (reference sequence). The CDR3 covers 13 residues. Between the trimmed V and J ends, which lost 1 base and 4 bases, there was a span of 9 bases. The CDR3 DNA is TGTGCCAGCAGCTTGAACGTGGGATACGAGCAGTACTTC. Its protein product is CASSLNVGYEQYF. Full variable domain (missing parts from reference TRBV5-4 and TRBJ2-7): ETGVTQSPTHLIKTRGQQVTLRCSSQSGHNTVSWYQQALGQGPQFIFQYYREEENGRGNFPPRFSGLQFPNYSSELNVNALELDDSALYLCASSLNVGYEQYFGPGTRLTVT.

The chain links TRBV18 to TRBJ1-1; perhaps TRBD1 as D (6 bases). V lost 3 bases, J lost 1 base, and 9 bases lay in between. The CDR3 is 14 amino acids. Germline CDR1 and CDR2: KGHSH and LQKENI. Here the CDR3 DNA reads TGTGCCAGCTCACCCCAGGGGACGAACACTGAAGCTTTCTTT. This codes for CASSPQGTNTEAFF.

This rearrangement joins TRBV27 to TRBJ2-7, with 8 nucleotides matching TRBD1. Germline V CDR1 and CDR2: MNHEY, SMNVEV (reference sequence). V shed 4 bases, J shed 2 bases, and the junction held 7 bases outside the gene matches. The CDR3 runs to 15 residues. CDR3: CASSYRDRPTYEQYF. The DNA of the CDR3 is TGTGCCAGCAGTTATAGGGACAGGCCCACCTACGAGCAGTACTTC.

The genes are TRBV4-3 and TRBJ2-3; D call uncertain. This CDR3 contains 13 residues. V was pared by 3 bases and J by 6 bases, with 10 bases between. CDR1 LGHNA and CDR2 YSLEER come from the germline V gene. The CDR3 region is CASSQNLLDTQYF. Here the CDR3 DNA reads TGCGCCAGCAGCCAGAATTTGCTCGATACGCAGTATTTT.

The V and J genes are TRBV5-4 and TRBJ2-7; TRBD2 matches at 13 bases. Trimming cost V 4 bases and J 0 bases; bases outside gene matches: 4. Germline CDR1 SGHNT, CDR2 YYREEE (reference sequence). This CDR3 contains 16 residues. CDR3 DNA: TGTGCCAGCAGCCCAGGGACTAGCGGGAACTCCTACGAGCAGTACTTC. Residues: CASSPGTSGNSYEQYF.

This rearrangement joins TRBV5-1 to TRBJ1-5; D is perhaps TRBD1 (5 bases). V was pared by 4 bases and J by 4 bases, with 9 bases between. Germline V gene sequence: CDR1 SGHRS, CDR2 YFSETQ. This CDR3 spans 13 amino acids. DNA for the CDR3: TGCGCCAGCAGCCCCGAGGGGAATCAGCCCCAGCATTTT. It specifies CASSPEGNQPQHF.

J is TRBJ2-7 and V is TRBV18; maybe TRBD2 (6 bases). Deletions cut 3 bases from V and 4 bases from J, with 13 bases between. Germline-derived CDR1 and CDR2 are KGHSH and LQKENI. The CDR3 loop spans 14 amino acids. This chain's CDR3 is CASSPSGRGYEQYF. The CDR3 DNA reads TGTGCCAGCTCACCGTCCGGGAGAGGGTACGAGCAGTACTTC.

The chain combines TRBV15 with TRBJ1-5, with 7 bases aligning to TRBD1. This CDR3 contains 15 residues. V shed 0 bases, J shed 7 bases, and the junction held 6 bases outside the gene matches. Germline assignment: CDR1 LNHNV and CDR2 YYDKDF (reference sequence). CDR3 sequence: CATSRDTGEGQPQHF. In DNA, the CDR3 is TGTGCCACCAGCAGAGATACAGGGGAGGGCCAGCCCCAGCATTTT.

The chain employs TRBV27 and TRBJ2-1; D is undetermined. The germline V gene has CDR1 MNHEY and CDR2 SMNVEV (reference sequence). This CDR3 comprises 17 residues. V was trimmed by 2 bases and J by 8 bases, leaving 22 bases between them. The CDR3 protein is CASSLEGPNSPSDEQFF. CDR3 in DNA: TGTGCCAGCAGTTTAGAAGGACCCAACTCCCCCTCGGATGAGCAGTTCTTC.

For the CDR3, the DNA is TGTGCCAGCAGTTACTCGGAAAAGGGGACCCAGTACTTC. Encoded protein: CASSYSEKGTQYF. The J gene is TRBJ2-5, the V gene TRBV6-5; D is unresolved. The length of the CDR3 is 13 residues. Germline V CDR1 and CDR2: MNHEY, SVGAGI. Trimming stripped 0 bases from V and 7 bases from J, with 9 bases between.

The chain is built from TRBV7-2 and TRBJ2-3; D might be TRBD1 or TRBD2, each matching 5 bases. The CDR3 is made up of 14 amino acids. Looked up from germline, CDR1 is SGHTA and CDR2 is FQGNSA. The germline V and J ends were trimmed by 2 bases and 4 bases, with 10 bases remaining between them. CDR3 protein: CASSLRLGADTQYF. In nucleotides, the CDR3 is TGTGCCAGCAGCTTACGTCTGGGGGCAGATACGCAGTATTTT. Variable domain in full (rest from reference TRBV7-2 and TRBJ2-3): GAGVSQSPSNKVTEKGKDVELRCDPISGHTALYWYRQSLGQGLEFLIYFQGNSAPDKSGLPSDRFSAERTGGSVSTLTIQRTQQEDSAVYLCASSLRLGADTQYFGPGTRLTVL.

V gene TRBV19 combines with J gene TRBJ2-1, with D uncertain. CDR3 size: 16 residues. Germline V gene sequence: CDR1 LNHDA, CDR2 SQIVND (reference sequence). Trimming left V 1 base short and J 0 bases short, with 10 bases between. CDR3 sequence reads: CASSIVSASSYNEQFF. The CDR3 nucleotides read TGTGCCAGTAGTATAGTTTCGGCGAGCTCCTACAATGAGCAGTTCTTC.

The chain joins TRBV19 to TRBJ1-2, with no clear D. Germline CDR1 is LNHDA and CDR2 is SQIVND (reference sequence). Deletions cut 1 base from V and 7 bases from J, with 10 bases between. The CDR3 runs 13 residues. Written as DNA, the CDR3 is TGTGCCAGTAGTATAGCCTTAGAGGGTGGCTACACCTTC. Translation gives CASSIALEGGYTF.

There are a few counts of this clone. The chain joins TRBV6-5 to TRBJ2-3; D is undetermined. The CDR3 is 12 amino acids. V lost 6 bases to trimming and J lost 2 bases, with 6 bases between them. In germline, CDR1 is MNHEY, CDR2 SVGAGI. The CDR3 DNA follows: TGTGCCAGCAGCCCCAACACAGATACGCAGTATTTT. Translation gives CASSPNTDTQYF.

V usage is TRBV15 and J usage is TRBJ2-1, with a tentative D call TRBD1 (6 bases). CDR3 size: 14 residues. Germline CDR1 reads LNHNV; CDR2 reads YYDKDF (reference sequence). The ends were cut back, 5 bases at V and 5 bases at J, with 13 bases in the middle. This CDR3 reads CATSPWDTNNEQFF. DNA for the CDR3: TGTGCCACCAGCCCCTGGGACACTAACAATGAGCAGTTCTTC.

The chain is built from TRBV5-4 and TRBJ2-2; D call uncertain. The V end was cut by 0 bases, the J end by 7 bases, with 4 bases between. The CDR3 has 12 amino acids. CDR1 is SGHNT and CDR2 is YYREEE in the germline V gene (reference sequence). This CDR3 is CASSLGVGELFF. The CDR3 DNA sequence: TGTGCCAGCAGCTTGGGGGTCGGGGAGCTGTTTTTT.

In regard to this clone: Other DNA sequences from this sample encode an identical CDR3 as well. The V gene is TRBV29-1, the J gene TRBJ1-1, with 7 bases fitting TRBD1. Trimming took 4 bases from V and 4 from J; bases not matched to a gene: 3. The germline V gene encodes CDR1 SQVTM and CDR2 ANQGSEA. This CDR3 is built from 12 residues. CDR3 in amino acids: CSVAQGGTEAFF. The CDR3 DNA reads as TGCAGCGTTGCCCAGGGGGGCACTGAAGCTTTCTTT.